One T cell receptor beta chain is described in this entry. What it recognizes is unknown. V lost 3 bases and J 0 bases, leaving 5 bases between the germline ends. CDR3 length: 13 amino acids. Looked up from germline, CDR1 is MDHEN and CDR2 is SYDVKM. This specimen belongs to a study of beta chain features in type 1 diabetes. Study outcomes and limitations: There was a moderate but significant shortening of TCRB CDR3s in all four CD4+ subsets of Type 1 diabetes patients.

Sequencing targeted expressed TCRB transcripts, as all isolated RNA had been reverse transcribed. Several million reads on average were seen across naive, central memory and regulatory T cell samples. Profiling relied on immunoSEQ multiplex PCR, and the TCRdb table lists in-frame clones only, not all of them. This sample has some 330,000 clones, with roughly an eighth found just once. One heparinised blood draw, averaging about 116 mL, came from each donor. The chain combines TRBV28 with TRBJ1-1; D not resolved. This receptor was identified in a woman between 18 and 29 years old with type 1 diabetes. Sequencing was performed on naive CD4+ T cells from blood. CDR3 bases: TGTGCCAGCAGTTTTCAGGTGAACACTGAAGCTTTCTTT. The encoded protein is CASSFQVNTEAFF.